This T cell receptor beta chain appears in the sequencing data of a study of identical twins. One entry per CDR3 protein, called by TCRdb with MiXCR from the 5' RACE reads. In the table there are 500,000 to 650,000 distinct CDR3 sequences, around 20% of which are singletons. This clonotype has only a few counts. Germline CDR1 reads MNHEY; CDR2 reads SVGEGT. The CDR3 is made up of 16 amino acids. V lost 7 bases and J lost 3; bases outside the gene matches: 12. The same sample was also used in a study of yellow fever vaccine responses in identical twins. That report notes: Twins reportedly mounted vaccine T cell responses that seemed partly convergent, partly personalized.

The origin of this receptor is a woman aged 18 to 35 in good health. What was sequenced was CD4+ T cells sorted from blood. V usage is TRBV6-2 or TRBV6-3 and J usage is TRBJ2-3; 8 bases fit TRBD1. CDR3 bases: TGTGCCAGCACCAAACGGACAGGGAAGGGGACAGATACGCAGTATTTT. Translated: CASTKRTGKGTDTQYF.